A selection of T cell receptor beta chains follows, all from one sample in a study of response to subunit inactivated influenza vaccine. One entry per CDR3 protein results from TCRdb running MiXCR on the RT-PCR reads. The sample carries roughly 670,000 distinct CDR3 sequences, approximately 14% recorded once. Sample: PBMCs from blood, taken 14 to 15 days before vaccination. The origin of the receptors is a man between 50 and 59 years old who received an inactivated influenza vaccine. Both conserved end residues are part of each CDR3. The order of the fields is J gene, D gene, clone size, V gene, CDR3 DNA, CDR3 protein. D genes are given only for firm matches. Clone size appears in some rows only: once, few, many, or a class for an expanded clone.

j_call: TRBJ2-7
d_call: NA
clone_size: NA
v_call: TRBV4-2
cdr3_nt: TGTGCCAGCAGCCAAGTGTACAGGGTTGTCAACGAGCAGTACTTC
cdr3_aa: CASSQVYRVVNEQYF

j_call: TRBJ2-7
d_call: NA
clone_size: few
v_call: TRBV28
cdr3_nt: TGTGCCAGCAGTAAACTAGCAGAGTGGTACTTC
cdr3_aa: CASSKLAEWYF

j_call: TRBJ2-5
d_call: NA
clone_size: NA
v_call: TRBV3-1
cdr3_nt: TGTGCCAGCAGGATCAGGGGTGGGGAGACCCAGTACTTC
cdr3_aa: CASRIRGGETQYF

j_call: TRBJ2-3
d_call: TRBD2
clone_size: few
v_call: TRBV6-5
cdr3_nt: TGTGCCAGCAGTTACTCCCTGGTAGCGGGAGAAGATACGCAGTATTTT
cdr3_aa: CASSYSLVAGEDTQYF

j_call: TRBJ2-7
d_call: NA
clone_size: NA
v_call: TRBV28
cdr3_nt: TGTGCCAGCATGGGGGGGCATTACGAGCAGTACTTC
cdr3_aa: CASMGGHYEQYF

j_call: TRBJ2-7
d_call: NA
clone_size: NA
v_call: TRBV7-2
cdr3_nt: TGTGCCAGCAGCTTATACGAGGGTCTCTACGAGCAGTACTTC
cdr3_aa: CASSLYEGLYEQYF

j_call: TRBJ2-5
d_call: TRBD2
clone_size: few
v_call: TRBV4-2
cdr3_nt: TGTGCCAGCAGCCAAGTGACCGGGAGGGCCCGAGAGACCCAGTACTTC
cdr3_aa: CASSQVTGRARETQYF

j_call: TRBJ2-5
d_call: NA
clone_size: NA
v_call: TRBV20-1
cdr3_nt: TGCAGTGCTAGAGTACGGGGGACCCAGTACTTC
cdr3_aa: CSARVRGTQYF

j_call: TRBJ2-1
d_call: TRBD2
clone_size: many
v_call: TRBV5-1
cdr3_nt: TGCGCCAGCAGCTTGGGCGGGAGGGCCCTCAATGAGCAGTTCTTC
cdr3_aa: CASSLGGRALNEQFF

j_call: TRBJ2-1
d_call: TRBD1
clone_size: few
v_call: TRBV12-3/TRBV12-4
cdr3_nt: TGTGCCAGCACAGTCGGACAGGGGGCGCAGTATGAGCAGTTCTTC
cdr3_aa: CASTVGQGAQYEQFF

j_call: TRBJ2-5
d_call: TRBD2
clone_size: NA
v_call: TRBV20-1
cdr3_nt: TGCAGTGCTAGAGCCGGGACTAGCGTCCAAGAGACCCAGTACTTC
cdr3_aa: CSARAGTSVQETQYF

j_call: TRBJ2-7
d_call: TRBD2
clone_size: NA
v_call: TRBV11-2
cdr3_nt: TGTGCCAGCAGCTCACTAGCGGGGGGCCACGAGCAGTACTTC
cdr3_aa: CASSSLAGGHEQYF

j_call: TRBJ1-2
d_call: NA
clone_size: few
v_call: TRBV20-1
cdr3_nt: TGCAGTGCTTACAAGAGGGCAGGAACCTATGGCTACACCTTC
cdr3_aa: CSAYKRAGTYGYTF

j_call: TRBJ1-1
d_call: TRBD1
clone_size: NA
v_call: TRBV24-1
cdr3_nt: TGTGCCACCAAGGGACAGACGAACACTGAAGCTTTCTTT
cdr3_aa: CATKGQTNTEAFF

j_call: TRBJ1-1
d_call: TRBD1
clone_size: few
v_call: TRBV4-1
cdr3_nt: TGCGCCAGCAGCCAGGGTACAGGGGTAAACACTGAAGCTTTCTTT
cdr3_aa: CASSQGTGVNTEAFF

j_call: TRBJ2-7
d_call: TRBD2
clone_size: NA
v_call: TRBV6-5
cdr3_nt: TGTGCCAGCAGTTACTCGACGTCTAGCGGTTCCTACGAGCAGTACTTC
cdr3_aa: CASSYSTSSGSYEQYF

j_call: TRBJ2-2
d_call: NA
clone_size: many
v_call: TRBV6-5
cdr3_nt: TGTGCCAGCAGTTACGGACTGTCCACCGGGGAGCTGTTTTTT
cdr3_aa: CASSYGLSTGELFF

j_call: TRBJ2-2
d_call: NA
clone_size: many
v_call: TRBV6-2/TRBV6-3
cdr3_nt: TGTGCCAGCAGTTACAAACGGAACACCGGGGAGCTGTTTTTT
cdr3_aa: CASSYKRNTGELFF

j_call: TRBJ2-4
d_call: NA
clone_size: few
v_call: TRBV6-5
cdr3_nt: TGTGCCAGCAGTTCAGGGAGGTCCATTCAGTACTTC
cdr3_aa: CASSSGRSIQYF

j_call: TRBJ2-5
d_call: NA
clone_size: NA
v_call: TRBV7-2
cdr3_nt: TGTGCCAGCAGCACCCGGGCCGGAGGCTCGGAGACCCAGTACTTC
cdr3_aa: CASSTRAGGSETQYF

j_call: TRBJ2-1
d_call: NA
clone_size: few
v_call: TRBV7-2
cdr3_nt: TGTGCCAGCAGCTTAGAATTCAGTTCGTCCAATGAGCAGTTCTTC
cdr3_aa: CASSLEFSSSNEQFF

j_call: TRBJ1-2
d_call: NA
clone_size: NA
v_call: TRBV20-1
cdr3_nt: TGCAGTGCTCGACCCACGGGGCCTAACTATGGCTACACCTTC
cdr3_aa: CSARPTGPNYGYTF

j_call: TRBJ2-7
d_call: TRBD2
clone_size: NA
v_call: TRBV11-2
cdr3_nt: TGTGCCAGCAGCTCCTACCTTGGACTAGCGGGAGGGCCTAGGTACGAGCAGTACTTC
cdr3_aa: CASSSYLGLAGGPRYEQYF

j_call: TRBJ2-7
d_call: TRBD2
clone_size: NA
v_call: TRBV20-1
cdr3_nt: TGCAGTGCTAGAGATGGGTCTAGCGGGAGTTTGTACGAGCAGTACTTC
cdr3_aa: CSARDGSSGSLYEQYF

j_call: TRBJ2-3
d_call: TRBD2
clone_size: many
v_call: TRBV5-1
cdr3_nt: TGCGCCAGCAGCCAGGGACTAGCGTACGATACGCAGTATTTT
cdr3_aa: CASSQGLAYDTQYF

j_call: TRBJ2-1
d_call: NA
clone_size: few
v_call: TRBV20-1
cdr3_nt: TGCAGTGCTAGTAGCTTGTTGGATAGGTCCATCTCCTACAATGAGCAGTTCTTC
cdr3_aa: CSASSLLDRSISYNEQFF

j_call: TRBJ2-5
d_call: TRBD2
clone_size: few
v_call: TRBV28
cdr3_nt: TGTGCCAGCGCCCTTTTGGGGGCTAGCGGGGGAAAGTACTTC
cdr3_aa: CASALLGASGGKYF

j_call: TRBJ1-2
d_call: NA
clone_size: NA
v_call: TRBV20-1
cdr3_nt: TGCAGTGCTAGTTTAGTCCAGGGTCGGGGCTACACCTTC
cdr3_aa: CSASLVQGRGYTF

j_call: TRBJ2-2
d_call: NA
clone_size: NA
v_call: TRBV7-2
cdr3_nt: TGTGCCAGCAGCCCGCTGATAGCTTTCGCGAACACCGGGGAGCTGTTTTTT
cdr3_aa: CASSPLIAFANTGELFF

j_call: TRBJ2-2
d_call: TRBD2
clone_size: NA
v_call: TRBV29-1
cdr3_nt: TGCAGCGTTGGGGGGGGAGGGCTCACGAACACCGGGGAGCTGTTTTTT
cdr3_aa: CSVGGGGLTNTGELFF

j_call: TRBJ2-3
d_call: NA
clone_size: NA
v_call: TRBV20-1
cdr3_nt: TGCAGTGCTCCGGACCGGGTCCGTAAGAGCACAGATACGCAGTATTTT
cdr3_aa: CSAPDRVRKSTDTQYF

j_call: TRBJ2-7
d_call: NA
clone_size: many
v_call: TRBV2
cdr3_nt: TGTGCCAGCAGTGTCATCGGGAGTTACGAGCAGTACTTC
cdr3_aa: CASSVIGSYEQYF

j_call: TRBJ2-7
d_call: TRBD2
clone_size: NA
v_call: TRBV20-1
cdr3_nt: TGCAGTGCTAGAGCTCTAGCGGGAGTCTACGAGCAGTACTTC
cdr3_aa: CSARALAGVYEQYF

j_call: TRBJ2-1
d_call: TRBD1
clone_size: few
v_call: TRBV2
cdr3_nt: TGTGCCAGCAACAGACAGGGATCCTACAATGAGCAGTTCTTC
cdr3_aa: CASNRQGSYNEQFF

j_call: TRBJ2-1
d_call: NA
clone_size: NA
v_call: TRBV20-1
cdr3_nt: TGCGGTGCAGACGGCTACAATGAGCAGTTCTTC
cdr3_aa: CGADGYNEQFF

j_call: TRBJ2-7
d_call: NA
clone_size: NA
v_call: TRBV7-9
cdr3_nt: TGTGCCAGCAGCTTAGCGCTCCGGTCAGGACCATACTACGAGCAGTACTTC
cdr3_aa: CASSLALRSGPYYEQYF

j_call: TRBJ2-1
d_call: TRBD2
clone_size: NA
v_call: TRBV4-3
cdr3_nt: TGCGCCAGCAGCCCGGGACTATCTAACAATGAGCAGTTCTTC
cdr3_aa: CASSPGLSNNEQFF

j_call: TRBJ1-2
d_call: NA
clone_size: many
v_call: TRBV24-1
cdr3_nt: TGTGCCACCAGTGATGGCCCGGATGGCTACACCTTC
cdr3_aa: CATSDGPDGYTF

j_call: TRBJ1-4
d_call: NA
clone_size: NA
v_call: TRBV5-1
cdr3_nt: TGCGCCAGCAAACCGGCCTGGGGGGCAACTAATGAAAAACTGTTTTTT
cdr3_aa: CASKPAWGATNEKLFF

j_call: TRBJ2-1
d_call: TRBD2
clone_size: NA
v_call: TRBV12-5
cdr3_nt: TGTGCTAGTGGTTTTGGACTAGCGGGAGGGGATGAGCAGTTCTTC
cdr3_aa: CASGFGLAGGDEQFF

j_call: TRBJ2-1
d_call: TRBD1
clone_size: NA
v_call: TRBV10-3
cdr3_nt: TGTGCCATCAGTCCGACAGGGGGCAATGAGCAGTTCTTC
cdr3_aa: CAISPTGGNEQFF

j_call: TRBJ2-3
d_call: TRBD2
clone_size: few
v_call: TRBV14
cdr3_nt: TGTGCCAGCAGCCGTTACGGGAGGGCCGGCACAGATACGCAGTATTTT
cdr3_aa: CASSRYGRAGTDTQYF